These T cell receptor beta chains were read from a single sample in a study of vaccination and CD4 T cells after COVID-19. TCRdb itself ran the PCR reads through MiXCR, one entry per CDR3 protein. The data contain tens of thousands of distinct CDR3 sequences, around 48% of them singletons. Their target antigens are unknown. The sequencing sample was made of CD4+ T cells from blood, cultured in vitro. The receptor source for this set is a human donor who had recovered from COVID-19. Both conserved end residues are part of each CDR3. A D gene is named only where the DNA matches it firmly. Clone size, where shown, is once, few, many, or a class for clones that have expanded.

CDR3 DNA: TGTGCCAGTAGTTTCAACAGGGGATCGGGGGACACTGAAGCTTTCTTT
CDR3 protein: CASSFNRGSGDTEAFF
D gene: TRBD1
clone size: -
V gene: TRBV19
J gene: TRBJ1-1

CDR3 DNA: TGTGCCAGCAGTTTCCCTAGCACAGATACGCAGTATTTT
CDR3 protein: CASSFPSTDTQYF
D gene: -
clone size: few
V gene: TRBV28
J gene: TRBJ2-3

CDR3 DNA: TGCAGTGCTGAGACTAGCGGGGGAAGGGAGACCCAGTACTTC
CDR3 protein: CSAETSGGRETQYF
D gene: TRBD2
clone size: -
V gene: TRBV20-1
J gene: TRBJ2-5

CDR3 DNA: TGTGCCAGCAGTGGAGGGTGGGGAGATACGCAGTATTTT
CDR3 protein: CASSGGWGDTQYF
D gene: -
clone size: -
V gene: TRBV2
J gene: TRBJ2-3

CDR3 DNA: TGCAGTGCTAGAGATGTGGGCAGAAACTCGAACACCGGGGAGCTGTTTTTT
CDR3 protein: CSARDVGRNSNTGELFF
D gene: -
clone size: -
V gene: TRBV20-1
J gene: TRBJ2-2

CDR3 DNA: TGTGCCAGCTCACCCGCGGGGGCCGGGGAGCTGTTTTTT
CDR3 protein: CASSPAGAGELFF
D gene: TRBD2
clone size: few
V gene: TRBV18
J gene: TRBJ2-2

CDR3 DNA: TGCGCCAGCAGCCAACTAGGACTAGCGGGGCCAGGGAGGGATACGCAGTATTTT
CDR3 protein: CASSQLGLAGPGRDTQYF
D gene: TRBD2
clone size: -
V gene: TRBV4-1
J gene: TRBJ2-3

CDR3 DNA: TGTGCCAGCAGTGAGGGTAGCATTACTTCCCTAGCCAAAAACATTCAGTACTTC
CDR3 protein: CASSEGSITSLAKNIQYF
D gene: -
clone size: few
V gene: TRBV6-1
J gene: TRBJ2-4

CDR3 DNA: TGTGCCAGCAGCTTAGGAGAACCCTACGAGCAGTACTTC
CDR3 protein: CASSLGEPYEQYF
D gene: -
clone size: -
V gene: TRBV7-6
J gene: TRBJ2-7

CDR3 DNA: TGTGCCAGCAGCCAAGATGGGCAGATCCATCAGCCCCAGCATTTT
CDR3 protein: CASSQDGQIHQPQHF
D gene: -
clone size: -
V gene: TRBV4-2
J gene: TRBJ1-5

CDR3 DNA: TGTGCCAGCAGTCCCATATCCCATGGCTACACCTTC
CDR3 protein: CASSPISHGYTF
D gene: -
clone size: -
V gene: TRBV6-2/TRBV6-3
J gene: TRBJ1-2

CDR3 DNA: TGTGCCAGCAGTGAGAGGGCCGTGAACACCGGGGAGCTGTTTTTT
CDR3 protein: CASSERAVNTGELFF
D gene: -
clone size: -
V gene: TRBV25-1
J gene: TRBJ2-2

CDR3 DNA: TGTGCCACCAGAGTGTGGGCGAACCCTGAAGCTTTCTTT
CDR3 protein: CATRVWANPEAFF
D gene: -
clone size: few
V gene: TRBV15
J gene: TRBJ1-1

CDR3 DNA: TGCAGGAGGGAGGATAGCACTGAAGCTTTCTTT
CDR3 protein: CRREDSTEAFF
D gene: -
clone size: -
V gene: TRBV20-1
J gene: TRBJ1-1

CDR3 DNA: TGTGCCAGCAGCCAGGGGTCCAATCAGCCCCAGCATTTT
CDR3 protein: CASSQGSNQPQHF
D gene: -
clone size: -
V gene: TRBV6-2/TRBV6-3
J gene: TRBJ1-5

CDR3 DNA: TGTGCCAGCAGCCCCTGGACAGGGGTAGGTCAGCCCCAGCATTTT
CDR3 protein: CASSPWTGVGQPQHF
D gene: TRBD1
clone size: -
V gene: TRBV5-6
J gene: TRBJ1-5

CDR3 DNA: TGTGCCAGCAGCTGGGGGACGGACTATGGCTACACCTTC
CDR3 protein: CASSWGTDYGYTF
D gene: -
clone size: -
V gene: TRBV5-4
J gene: TRBJ1-2

CDR3 DNA: TGTGCCGCAACCGGGACTAGCGGGAGTTTTGAGCAGTTCTTC
CDR3 protein: CAATGTSGSFEQFF
D gene: TRBD2
clone size: -
V gene: TRBV30
J gene: TRBJ2-1

CDR3 DNA: TGCAGTGCTAGAGATCGGGGGGGCACTGAAGCTTTCTTT
CDR3 protein: CSARDRGGTEAFF
D gene: -
clone size: medium-sized
V gene: TRBV20-1
J gene: TRBJ1-1

CDR3 DNA: TGTGCCAGCAGTTTAGGGCAGGGTGGCGAGCAGTACTTC
CDR3 protein: CASSLGQGGEQYF
D gene: -
clone size: -
V gene: TRBV28
J gene: TRBJ2-7

CDR3 DNA: TGTGCCAGCAGTTACTTGGGACAGGGGTGGGAGACCCAGTACTTC
CDR3 protein: CASSYLGQGWETQYF
D gene: TRBD1
clone size: once
V gene: TRBV6-5
J gene: TRBJ2-5

CDR3 DNA: TGTGCCAGCAGCTTAGGACAGATATCGTGGGGCTACACCTTC
CDR3 protein: CASSLGQISWGYTF
D gene: -
clone size: -
V gene: TRBV7-9
J gene: TRBJ1-2

CDR3 DNA: TGTGCCAGCAGCTTAGCGGGGGTCCGGCACACCGGGGAGCTGTTTTTT
CDR3 protein: CASSLAGVRHTGELFF
D gene: -
clone size: few
V gene: TRBV7-9
J gene: TRBJ2-2

CDR3 DNA: TGTGCCAACACCCGGGATGGGGAGACCCAGTACTTC
CDR3 protein: CANTRDGETQYF
D gene: -
clone size: -
V gene: TRBV27
J gene: TRBJ2-5

CDR3 DNA: TGTGCCAGCAGTCGCCAACAGGGGGCGCGTCAGGTAGATACGCAGTATTTC
CDR3 protein: CASSRQQGARQVDTQYF
D gene: TRBD1
clone size: -
V gene: TRBV27
J gene: TRBJ2-3

CDR3 DNA: TGTGCCAGCAGTTTAGGACTAGCGGCCACCCCGAGCACAGATACGCAGTATTTT
CDR3 protein: CASSLGLAATPSTDTQYF
D gene: TRBD2
clone size: -
V gene: TRBV28
J gene: TRBJ2-3

CDR3 DNA: TGTGCCAGCAGGCACCCCGGGGGGGACACTGAAGCTTTCTTT
CDR3 protein: CASRHPGGDTEAFF
D gene: -
clone size: -
V gene: TRBV28
J gene: TRBJ1-1

CDR3 DNA: TGTGCCATCAGTGAGTCTCCCCCCGAATTCCCCTACGAGCAGTACTTC
CDR3 protein: CAISESPPEFPYEQYF
D gene: -
clone size: -
V gene: TRBV10-3
J gene: TRBJ2-7

CDR3 DNA: TGCAGTGCTGGAAATCCAAAGGGCCCTCTCGACGAGCAGTACTTC
CDR3 protein: CSAGNPKGPLDEQYF
D gene: -
clone size: -
V gene: TRBV20-1
J gene: TRBJ2-7

CDR3 DNA: TGCGCCAGCAGCTTAAACTCGGGACAGGGGGCTTATGGCTACACCTTC
CDR3 protein: CASSLNSGQGAYGYTF
D gene: TRBD1
clone size: -
V gene: TRBV5-1
J gene: TRBJ1-2

CDR3 DNA: TGTGCCAGTAGGGGGGGGGCCGGCAATCAGCCCCAGCATTTT
CDR3 protein: CASRGGAGNQPQHF
D gene: -
clone size: -
V gene: TRBV19
J gene: TRBJ1-5

CDR3 DNA: TGTGCCAGCAGCAAAACCGTAGGACAGAACACCGGGGAGCTGTTTTTT
CDR3 protein: CASSKTVGQNTGELFF
D gene: -
clone size: -
V gene: TRBV21-1
J gene: TRBJ2-2

CDR3 DNA: TGTGCCAGCAGTGAACCCGGAACAGGGAGTTACTATGGCTACACCTTC
CDR3 protein: CASSEPGTGSYYGYTF
D gene: -
clone size: -
V gene: TRBV25-1
J gene: TRBJ1-2

CDR3 DNA: TGTGCCAGCAGCTCCACCGGGACCCAAGAGACCCAGTACTTC
CDR3 protein: CASSSTGTQETQYF
D gene: -
clone size: -
V gene: TRBV5-4
J gene: TRBJ2-5

CDR3 DNA: TGTGCCAGCAGTCCAGGGACTAGCGGGAACGGGTATGCCTCACGGGAGCTGTTTTTT
CDR3 protein: CASSPGTSGNGYASRELFF
D gene: TRBD2
clone size: -
V gene: TRBV27
J gene: TRBJ2-2

CDR3 DNA: TGTGCCAGCAGTCAAGGGGTCTCTGGAAACACCATATATTTT
CDR3 protein: CASSQGVSGNTIYF
D gene: -
clone size: -
V gene: TRBV27
J gene: TRBJ1-3

CDR3 DNA: TGCGCCAGCAGCTCTAGAAAGAACACTGAAGCTTTCTTT
CDR3 protein: CASSSRKNTEAFF
D gene: -
clone size: -
V gene: TRBV5-1
J gene: TRBJ1-1

CDR3 DNA: TGTGCCAGCAGCCCTGGGATCTACTCGAACACCGGGGAGCTGTTTTTT
CDR3 protein: CASSPGIYSNTGELFF
D gene: -
clone size: few
V gene: TRBV7-2
J gene: TRBJ2-2

CDR3 DNA: TGTGCCAGCAGTGACCACGAGGGGTTGGGCTACGAGCAGTACTTC
CDR3 protein: CASSDHEGLGYEQYF
D gene: -
clone size: -
V gene: TRBV2
J gene: TRBJ2-7

CDR3 DNA: TGCGCCAGCAGCTTGGGAGGGAGAAGCACAGATACGCAGTATTTT
CDR3 protein: CASSLGGRSTDTQYF
D gene: TRBD2
clone size: -
V gene: TRBV7-9
J gene: TRBJ2-3

CDR3 DNA: TGTGCCAGCAGCTTAGCACAGGGCGGCGAAAAACTGTTTTTT
CDR3 protein: CASSLAQGGEKLFF
D gene: -
clone size: -
V gene: TRBV7-9
J gene: TRBJ1-4

CDR3 DNA: TGCAGTGCTAAACAGGGGGCCCACAATGAGCAGTTCTTC
CDR3 protein: CSAKQGAHNEQFF
D gene: TRBD1
clone size: few
V gene: TRBV20-1
J gene: TRBJ2-1

CDR3 DNA: TGCGCCAGCAGCCTCGAGGGAGACGGGGGCTCCTACAATGAGCAGTTCTTC
CDR3 protein: CASSLEGDGGSYNEQFF
D gene: -
clone size: -
V gene: TRBV5-1
J gene: TRBJ2-1

CDR3 DNA: TGCAGTGCAACCGGGGCCTCCAGGGGGGAGACCCAGTACTTC
CDR3 protein: CSATGASRGETQYF
D gene: TRBD1
clone size: -
V gene: TRBV20-1
J gene: TRBJ2-5

CDR3 DNA: TGTGCCAGCAGAAACTCAGGGGGCGGCACTGAAGCTTTCTTT
CDR3 protein: CASRNSGGGTEAFF
D gene: TRBD1
clone size: -
V gene: TRBV14
J gene: TRBJ1-1

CDR3 DNA: TGTGCCAGCAGTGAAACCCGGGCCAAAGGACAGCCCCAGCATTTT
CDR3 protein: CASSETRAKGQPQHF
D gene: -
clone size: -
V gene: TRBV2
J gene: TRBJ1-5

CDR3 DNA: TGTGCCAGCAGCTTAGGGACTTTCAATCAGCCCCAGCATTTT
CDR3 protein: CASSLGTFNQPQHF
D gene: -
clone size: few
V gene: TRBV7-6
J gene: TRBJ1-5

CDR3 DNA: TGTGCCAGCAGCTCCGGGACAGGCCCTTTCTATGGCTACACCTTC
CDR3 protein: CASSSGTGPFYGYTF
D gene: TRBD1
clone size: -
V gene: TRBV11-3
J gene: TRBJ1-2

CDR3 DNA: TGTGCCAGCAGTGAATGGTACATCACAGATACGCAGTATTTT
CDR3 protein: CASSEWYITDTQYF
D gene: -
clone size: few
V gene: TRBV2
J gene: TRBJ2-3

CDR3 DNA: TGTGCCAGCGGCGACAGCTCCTATAATTCACCCCTCCACTTT
CDR3 protein: CASGDSSYNSPLHF
D gene: -
clone size: few
V gene: TRBV28
J gene: TRBJ1-6

CDR3 DNA: TGTGCCAGCAGTCCAGGGTTTCCTAGCACAGATACGCAGTATTTT
CDR3 protein: CASSPGFPSTDTQYF
D gene: -
clone size: -
V gene: TRBV27
J gene: TRBJ2-3

CDR3 DNA: TGTGCCAGCAGCCGAAGGGACAGCCAATACTCTGGGGCCAACGTCCTGACTTTC
CDR3 protein: CASSRRDSQYSGANVLTF
D gene: TRBD1
clone size: -
V gene: TRBV6-1
J gene: TRBJ2-6

CDR3 DNA: TGTGCCAGCAGCTTAGGCAGAGGGATGGCAGATACGCAGTATTTT
CDR3 protein: CASSLGRGMADTQYF
D gene: -
clone size: -
V gene: TRBV7-2
J gene: TRBJ2-3

CDR3 DNA: TGCAGTGCTGTAGGGGGGGCTGATTACGAGCAGTACTTC
CDR3 protein: CSAVGGADYEQYF
D gene: -
clone size: -
V gene: TRBV20-1
J gene: TRBJ2-7

CDR3 DNA: TGTGCCAGCAGCGGCACTCAGGGGAATGGCTACACCTTC
CDR3 protein: CASSGTQGNGYTF
D gene: -
clone size: -
V gene: TRBV11-2
J gene: TRBJ1-2

CDR3 DNA: TGCAGCGTTGGTGATGAAAAACTGTTTTTT
CDR3 protein: CSVGDEKLFF
D gene: -
clone size: -
V gene: TRBV29-1
J gene: TRBJ1-4

CDR3 DNA: TGTGCCAGTAGTACCCTGGATGGGGGACGCCAAGAGACCCAGTACTTC
CDR3 protein: CASSTLDGGRQETQYF
D gene: -
clone size: -
V gene: TRBV19
J gene: TRBJ2-5

CDR3 DNA: TGTGCCAGCAGTTACTCTGTCACAGTTGGGAGGAACACTGAAGCTTTCTTT
CDR3 protein: CASSYSVTVGRNTEAFF
D gene: -
clone size: -
V gene: TRBV6-5
J gene: TRBJ1-1

CDR3 DNA: TGTGCCAGCATTACAAACACAGGTTCGGTATACGGCTACACCTTC
CDR3 protein: CASITNTGSVYGYTF
D gene: -
clone size: few
V gene: TRBV12-3/TRBV12-4
J gene: TRBJ1-2

CDR3 DNA: TGTGCCACCAGCAGAGATCGGATCAATCAGCCCCAGCATTTT
CDR3 protein: CATSRDRINQPQHF
D gene: -
clone size: few
V gene: TRBV15
J gene: TRBJ1-5